This T cell receptor (beta chain) appears in the sequencing data of a study of shared clonotypes between healthy human individuals. To note about this clone: As yet, its antigen is unknown. The junction and the germline gene differ at one end; a read error may be behind it.

The germline CDR1 and CDR2 sequences are MDHEN and SYDVKM. The CDR3 runs 13 residues. Study conclusions and caveats: It was the non-shared clonotypes that had lower generation probabilities than clonotypes shared by all four donors.

Running of the assay took place at deep level. The protocol was immunoSEQ multiplex PCR, while the TCRdb copy is restricted to in-frame clones and leaves out a portion. The sample includes a few hundred thousand clones, over 75% of them seen just once. The genes are TRBV28 and TRBJ1-2; perhaps TRBD1 as D (6 bases). The sequence derives from a man aged 18 to 29 in good health. The sample was memory CD8+ T cells sorted from blood. Subset here: CD45RO+ cells pooled with CCR7-negative TemRA cells. In nucleotides, the CDR3 is TGTGCCAGCAGTGGAACAGGGAACTACGGCTACACCTTC. This sequence encodes CASSGTGNYGYTF.